One sample yielded the 22 T cell receptor beta chains listed below, sequenced in a study of T-cell reconstitution after alpha-beta-depleted transplantation in children. The TCRbeta library was prepared with unique molecular identifiers. One entry per CDR3 protein, called by TCRdb with MiXCR from the PCR reads. The sample consists of approximately 510,000 distinct CDR3 sequences, around 18% of them appearing once. Material: PBMCs from the stem cell graft donor, obtained from the stem cell graft. All receptors derive from a human donor who donated a stem cell graft to a child with acute lymphoblastic leukemia.

This clonotype was seen more than once but under ten times. The rearrangement uses TRBV29-1 and TRBJ2-1; the D call may be TRBD1 or TRBD2 (5 bases each). V dropped 7 bases and J dropped 5 bases, with 9 bases sitting between them. Germline assignment: CDR1 SQVTM and CDR2 ANQGSEA. The CDR3 is made up of 11 amino acids. For the CDR3, the DNA is TGCAGCGCCGGGACCGACAATGAGCAGTTCTTC. This gives the protein CSAGTDNEQFF.

The chain carries TRBV3-1 and TRBJ2-5; D call uncertain. Per the germline V gene, CDR1 is LGHDT and CDR2 is YNNKEL (reference sequence). The V gene lost 4 bases and the J gene lost 5 bases, with 17 bases spanning the gap. The CDR3 spans 15 residues. CDR3 protein: CASSPWQADTETQYF. Written as DNA, the CDR3 is TGTGCCAGCAGCCCCTGGCAGGCAGATACGGAGACCCAGTACTTC.

This clonotype showed up just a few times. The chain is built from TRBV24-1 and TRBJ2-1; 7 bases map to TRBD1. Germline V gives CDR1 KGHDR, CDR2 SFDVKD. V lost 5 bases and J lost 5; bases outside the gene matches: 5. CDR3 size: 14 residues. CDR3 residues: CATSVTGDDNEQFF. DNA for the CDR3: TGTGCCACCAGTGTCACAGGGGACGACAATGAGCAGTTCTTC.

The J gene is TRBJ1-5, the V gene TRBV6-2 or TRBV6-3; D is undetermined. Germline values: CDR1 MNHEY, CDR2 SVGEGT. The CDR3 spans 14 residues. The V gene lost 5 bases and the J gene lost 1 base, with 9 bases spanning the gap. In DNA form, the CDR3 reads TGTGCCAGCAGTATCTCCGGGAGCAATCAGCCCCAGCATTTT. Residues: CASSISGSNQPQHF.

This clonotype has only one observation. The V call is TRBV11-2, the J call TRBJ2-7; 12 bases map to TRBD2. Germline CDR1 and CDR2: SGHAT and FQNNGV. Germline trimming cut 4 bases from V and 2 bases from J; bases unmatched to any gene: 18. The CDR3 runs 20 residues. Here the CDR3 reads CASSSGIRATSGSPTYEQYF. Here the CDR3 DNA reads TGTGCCAGCAGCTCCGGTATAAGGGCGACTAGCGGGAGTCCCACCTACGAGCAGTACTTC.

This clonotype was seen more than once but under ten times. The chain couples TRBV12-3 or TRBV12-4 to TRBJ2-2; tentatively, D is TRBD2 (6 bases). With 5 bases removed from V and 6 bases from J, the gap between germline ends came to 13 bases. This CDR3 comprises 14 residues. The CDR3 DNA reads TGTGCCAGCAGTCCGGGGGAGGTAGCCGGGGAGCTGTTTTTT. Protein sequence: CASSPGEVAGELFF.

This clonotype was found a few times. V is TRBV3-1 and J is TRBJ2-7, with D unclear. V was trimmed by 4 bases and J by 5 bases, leaving 12 bases between them. The CDR3 has 13 amino acids. Germline V gene lookup returns CDR1 LGHDT and CDR2 YNNKEL (reference sequence). Here the CDR3 DNA reads TGTGCCAGCAGCCCTCGCGTAATCGACGAGCAGTACTTC. This translates into CASSPRVIDEQYF.

This clonotype was counted between two and nine times. The genes are TRBV29-1 and TRBJ2-2, with a tentative D call TRBD2 (5 bases). The germline V gene encodes CDR1 SQVTM and CDR2 ANQGSEA. The V and J ends lost 6 bases and 2 bases respectively, with 16 bases between them. This CDR3 region has 15 residues. DNA for the CDR3: TGCAGCGTAGAGCCGGGGTCCTCCAACACCGGGGAGCTGTTTTTT. Its translation: CSVEPGSSNTGELFF.

This clonotype occurred a few times. The rearrangement uses TRBV2 and TRBJ2-7; a weak D match, TRBD1 (6 bases). CDR1 is SNHLY, CDR2 FYNNEI, per germline. The CDR3 extends over 14 amino acids. Deletions cut 0 bases from V and 1 base from J, with 7 bases between. CDR3 residues: CASSEARGSYEQYF. CDR3 in DNA: TGTGCCAGCAGTGAAGCCAGGGGATCCTACGAGCAGTACTTC.

This clonotype appeared a few times. This chain connects TRBV5-5 to TRBJ2-3, with D perhaps matching TRBD2 (5 bases). This CDR3 contains 15 residues. Trimming took 1 base from V and 1 from J, leaving 10 bases between them. Germline V lookup: CDR1 SGHKS, CDR2 YYEKEE (reference sequence). The CDR3 nucleotides read TGTGCCAGCAGCTTGTCCGGGATCGGCACAGATACGCAGTATTTT. This encodes CASSLSGIGTDTQYF.

The chain links TRBV4-1 to TRBJ2-7; 7 bases are shared with TRBD1. This CDR3 has 15 amino acids. Losses at the gene ends were 3 bases for V and 1 base for J; bases not matched to a gene: 6. In germline, CDR1 is MGHRA, CDR2 YSYEKL. The CDR3 loop reads CASSQYGTASYEQYF. Here the CDR3 DNA reads TGCGCCAGCAGCCAGTACGGGACAGCTTCCTACGAGCAGTACTTC.

V gene TRBV7-9 combines with J gene TRBJ2-1; 7 bases map to TRBD2. Germline trimming cut 5 bases from V and 5 bases from J; bases unmatched to any gene: 9. CDR3 length: 15 residues. Germline-derived CDR1 and CDR2 are SEHNR and FQNEAQ (reference sequence). Here the CDR3 DNA reads TGTGCCAGCAGCGGCAATGGGGGGGTCGACAATGAGCAGTTCTTC. This sequence encodes CASSGNGGVDNEQFF.

J is TRBJ1-4 and V is TRBV2, with 8 bases that match TRBD1. CDR1 and CDR2 (germline): SNHLY, FYNNEI. Trimming removed 7 bases from V and 7 bases from J; junction bases left unmatched: 5. The CDR3 consists of 13 residues. CDR3 sequence (DNA): TGTGCCAGCAATGGACAGGGACGTGAAAAACTGTTTTTT. It specifies CASNGQGREKLFF.

This clonotype was seen a few times. V gene TRBV5-1 combines with J gene TRBJ1-5; 7 positions match TRBD1. This CDR3 contains 15 residues. Trimming removed 4 bases from V and 5 bases from J; junction bases left unmatched: 9. CDR1 and CDR2 from the germline V gene are SGHRS and YFSETQ. The chain's CDR3 is CASSLGGGTDQPQHF. The CDR3 nucleotides read TGCGCCAGCAGCCTCGGTGGGGGGACAGATCAGCCCCAGCATTTT.

The DNA of the CDR3 is TGCGCCAGCAGCCGCCAGTTCAGGGACACAGATACGCAGTATTTT. Translating it yields CASSRQFRDTDTQYF. J is TRBJ2-3 and V is TRBV4-1, with D possibly matching TRBD1 (5 bases). V gave up 4 bases and J gave up 2 bases, with 13 bases separating them. The CDR3 is 15 amino acids. Per the germline V gene, CDR1 is MGHRA and CDR2 is YSYEKL.

This clonotype was seen many times. This chain connects TRBV11-2 to TRBJ2-5; possible D gene TRBD2, 6 bases. The germline CDR1 and CDR2 sequences are SGHAT and FQNNGV. The CDR3 is 15 amino acids. Trimming took 1 base from V and 2 from J, leaving 11 bases between them. The CDR3 coding sequence is TGTGCCAGCAGCTTAGGCCTAGCGCTACAAGAGACCCAGTACTTC. Its protein is CASSLGLALQETQYF.

This clonotype appeared a few times. V is TRBV11-2 and J is TRBJ2-1, with D possibly being TRBD2 (6 bases). This CDR3 has 16 amino acids. Per germline, CDR1 SGHAT and CDR2 FQNNGV. V lost 1 base and J lost 7, with 17 bases in between. This CDR3 is CASSLAREWLGNEQFF. The DNA of the CDR3 is TGTGCCAGCAGCTTAGCCCGGGAGTGGTTGGGGAATGAGCAGTTCTTC. The full variable domain, rest sourced from reference TRBV11-2 and TRBJ2-1, is EAGVAQSPRYKIIEKRQSVAFWCNPISGHATLYWYQQILGQGPKLLIQFQNNGVVDDSQLPKDRFSAERLKGVDSTLKIQPAKLEDSAVYLCASSLAREWLGNEQFFGPGTRLTVL.

The chain uses TRBV30 and TRBJ1-3; tentatively, D is TRBD1 (6 bases). Looked up from germline, CDR1 is GTSNPN and CDR2 is SVGIG (reference sequence). The V end was cut by 4 bases, the J end by 4 bases, with 17 bases between. The CDR3 length is 15 residues. The DNA for the CDR3 is TGTGCCTGGACCCCCCAGGGGTTGTTGGGAAACACCATATATTTT. This gives the protein CAWTPQGLLGNTIYF. Variable domain in full (rest from reference TRBV30 and TRBJ1-3): SQTIHQWPATLVQPVGSPLSLECTVEGTSNPNLYWYRQAAGRGLQLLFYSVGIGQISSEVPQNLSASRPQDRQFILSSKKLLLSDSGFYLCAWTPQGLLGNTIYFGEGSWLTVV.

This clonotype was counted only a few times. The rearrangement uses TRBV7-2 and TRBJ1-3; TRBD1 is a possible D gene (5 bases). The CDR3 extends over 17 amino acids. CDR1 SGHTA and CDR2 FQGNSA come from the germline V gene. The V and J ends lost 1 base and 3 bases respectively, with 16 bases between them. CDR3 residues: CASSLVPAAGSGNTIYF. The DNA for the CDR3 is TGTGCCAGCAGCTTAGTTCCCGCAGCAGGGAGTGGAAACACCATATATTTT.

The DNA of the CDR3 is TGTGCCAGCAGCCAGAACGGGGGAGCCGGGGAGCTGTTTTTT. Its translation: CASSQNGGAGELFF. V gene TRBV3-1 combines with J gene TRBJ2-2; tentative D call: TRBD2 (6 bases). The V gene's germline CDR1 is LGHDT and CDR2 YNNKEL (reference sequence). The V end was cut by 3 bases, the J end by 6 bases, with 11 bases between. The CDR3 covers 14 residues.

This clonotype has a handful of counts. The chain employs TRBV6-6 and TRBJ1-5; D is unresolved. Per the germline V gene, CDR1 is MNHNY and CDR2 is SVGAGI (reference sequence). Trimming took 5 bases from V and 16 from J, leaving 18 bases between them. This CDR3 spans 12 amino acids. CDR3 protein: CASSTDNYLRHF. DNA of the CDR3: TGTGCCAGCAGTACCGACAACTACCTCCGACATTTT.

The rearrangement joins TRBV20-1 to TRBJ2-3; D is perhaps TRBD2 (6 bases). CDR1 and CDR2 from the germline V gene are DFQATT and SNEGSKA (reference sequence). This CDR3 spans 15 amino acids. Trimming shortened V by 0 bases and J by 3 bases, and 13 bases separated the two germline ends. Here the CDR3 reads CSARDRGGITDTQYF. The CDR3, as DNA: TGCAGTGCTAGAGATCGGGGCGGGATAACAGATACGCAGTATTTT.